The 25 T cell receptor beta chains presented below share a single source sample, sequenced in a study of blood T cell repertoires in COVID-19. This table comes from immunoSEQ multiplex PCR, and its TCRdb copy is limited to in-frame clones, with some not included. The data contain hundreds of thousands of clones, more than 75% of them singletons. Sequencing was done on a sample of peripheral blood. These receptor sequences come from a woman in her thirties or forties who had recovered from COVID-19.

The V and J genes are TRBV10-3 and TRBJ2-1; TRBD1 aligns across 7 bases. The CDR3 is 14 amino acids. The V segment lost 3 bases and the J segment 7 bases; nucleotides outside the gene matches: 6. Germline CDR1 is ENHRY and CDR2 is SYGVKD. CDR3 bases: TGTGCCATCAGTGACCCAGACAGGGTGAATGAGCAGTTCTTC. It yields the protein CAISDPDRVNEQFF.

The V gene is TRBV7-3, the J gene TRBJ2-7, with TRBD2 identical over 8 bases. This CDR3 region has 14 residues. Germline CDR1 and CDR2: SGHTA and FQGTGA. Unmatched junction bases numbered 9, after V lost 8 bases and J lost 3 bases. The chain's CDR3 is CASRPGLVIYEQYF. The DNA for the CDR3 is TGTGCCAGCCGGCCGGGACTAGTCATCTACGAGCAGTACTTC.

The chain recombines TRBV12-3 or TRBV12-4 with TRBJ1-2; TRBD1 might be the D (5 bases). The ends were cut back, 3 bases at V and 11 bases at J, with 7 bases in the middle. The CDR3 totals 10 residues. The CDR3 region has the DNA TGTGCCAGCAGTTTCGGGGGGTACACCTTC. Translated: CASSFGGYTF.

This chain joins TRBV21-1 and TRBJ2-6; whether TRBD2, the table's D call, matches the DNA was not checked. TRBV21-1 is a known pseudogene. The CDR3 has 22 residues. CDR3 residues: CASSKEASGYNEGDSGANVLTF. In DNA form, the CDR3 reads TGTGCCAGCAGCAAAGAGGCTAGCGGATATAACGAGGGGGACTCTGGGGCCAACGTCCTGACTTTC.

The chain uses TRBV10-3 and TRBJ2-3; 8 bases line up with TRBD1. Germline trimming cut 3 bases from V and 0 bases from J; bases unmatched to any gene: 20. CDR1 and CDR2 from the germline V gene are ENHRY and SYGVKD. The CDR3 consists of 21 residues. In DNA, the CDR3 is TGTGCCATCAGTGACCCCCAGGGGGCGCGGGGACGGGCTACTAGCACAGATACGCAGTATTTT. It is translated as CAISDPQGARGRATSTDTQYF.

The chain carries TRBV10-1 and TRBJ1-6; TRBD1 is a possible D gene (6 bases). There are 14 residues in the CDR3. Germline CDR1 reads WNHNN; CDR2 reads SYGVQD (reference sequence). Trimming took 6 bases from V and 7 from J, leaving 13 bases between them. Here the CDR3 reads CASSGGGLNSPLHF. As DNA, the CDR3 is TGCGCCAGCAGCGGCGGGGGCCTCAATTCACCCCTCCACTTT.

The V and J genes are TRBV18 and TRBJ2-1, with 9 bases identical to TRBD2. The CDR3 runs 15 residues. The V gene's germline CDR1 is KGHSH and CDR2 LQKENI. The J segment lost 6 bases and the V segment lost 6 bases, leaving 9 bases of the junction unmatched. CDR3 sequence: CASSLLAGGGNEQFF. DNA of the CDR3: TGTGCCAGCTCCCTCCTGGCGGGGGGGGGCAATGAGCAGTTCTTC.

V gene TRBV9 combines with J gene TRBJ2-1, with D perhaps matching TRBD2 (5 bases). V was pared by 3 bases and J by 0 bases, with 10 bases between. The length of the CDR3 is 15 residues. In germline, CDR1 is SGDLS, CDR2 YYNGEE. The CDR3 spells CASSAPGSSYNEQFF. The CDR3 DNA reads TGTGCCAGCAGCGCACCGGGAAGCTCCTACAATGAGCAGTTCTTC.

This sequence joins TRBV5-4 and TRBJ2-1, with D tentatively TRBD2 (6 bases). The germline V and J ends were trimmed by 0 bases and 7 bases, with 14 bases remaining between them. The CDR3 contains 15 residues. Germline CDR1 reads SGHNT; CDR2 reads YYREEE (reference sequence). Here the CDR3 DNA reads TGTGCCAGCAGCTTGGCCCCGGGGGTGGGGAATGAGCAGTTCTTC. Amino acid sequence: CASSLAPGVGNEQFF.

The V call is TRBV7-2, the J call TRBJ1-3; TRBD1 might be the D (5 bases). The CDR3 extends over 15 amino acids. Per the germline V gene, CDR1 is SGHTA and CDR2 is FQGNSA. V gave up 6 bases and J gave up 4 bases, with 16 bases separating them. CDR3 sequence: CASRLRPWGGNTIYF. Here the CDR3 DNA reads TGTGCCAGCAGGCTTAGACCCTGGGGCGGAAACACCATATATTTT.

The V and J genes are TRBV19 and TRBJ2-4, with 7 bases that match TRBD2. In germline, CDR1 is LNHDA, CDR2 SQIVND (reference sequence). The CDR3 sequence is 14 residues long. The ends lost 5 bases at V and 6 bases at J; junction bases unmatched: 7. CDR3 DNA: TGTGCCAGTAGTCCCCTAGCGGACCGAAACATTCAGTACTTC. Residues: CASSPLADRNIQYF.

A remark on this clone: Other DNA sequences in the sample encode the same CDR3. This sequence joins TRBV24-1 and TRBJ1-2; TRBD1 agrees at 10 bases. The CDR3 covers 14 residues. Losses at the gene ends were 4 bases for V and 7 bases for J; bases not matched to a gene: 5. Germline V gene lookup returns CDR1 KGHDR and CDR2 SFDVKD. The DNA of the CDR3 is TGTGCCACCAGTGACCCTGGACAGGGGGGTGGCTACACCTTC. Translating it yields CATSDPGQGGGYTF.

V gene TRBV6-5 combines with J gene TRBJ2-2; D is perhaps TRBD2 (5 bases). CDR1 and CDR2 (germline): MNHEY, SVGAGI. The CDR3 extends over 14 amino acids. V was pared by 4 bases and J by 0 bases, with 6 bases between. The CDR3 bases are TGTGCCAGCAGTTGGCGGGCGAACACCGGGGAGCTGTTTTTT. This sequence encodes CASSWRANTGELFF.

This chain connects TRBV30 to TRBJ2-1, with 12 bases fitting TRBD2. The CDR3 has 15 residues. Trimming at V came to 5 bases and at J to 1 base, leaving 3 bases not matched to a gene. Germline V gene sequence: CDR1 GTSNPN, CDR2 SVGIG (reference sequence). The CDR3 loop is CAWETSGRSYNEQFF. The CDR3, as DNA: TGTGCCTGGGAGACTAGCGGGAGATCCTACAATGAGCAGTTCTTC.

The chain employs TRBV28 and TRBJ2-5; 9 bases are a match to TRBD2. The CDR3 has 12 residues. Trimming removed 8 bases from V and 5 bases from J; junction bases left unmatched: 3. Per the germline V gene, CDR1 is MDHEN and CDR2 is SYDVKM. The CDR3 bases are TGTGCCAGCGCAAGCGGGAGGGAGACCCAGTACTTC. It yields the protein CASASGRETQYF.

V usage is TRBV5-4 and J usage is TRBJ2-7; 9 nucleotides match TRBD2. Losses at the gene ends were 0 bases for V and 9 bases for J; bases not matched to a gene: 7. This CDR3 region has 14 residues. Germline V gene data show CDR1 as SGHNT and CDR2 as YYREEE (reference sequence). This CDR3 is CASSLGSSGAGQYF. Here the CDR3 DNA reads TGTGCCAGCAGCTTGGGGTCTAGCGGGGCTGGGCAGTACTTC.

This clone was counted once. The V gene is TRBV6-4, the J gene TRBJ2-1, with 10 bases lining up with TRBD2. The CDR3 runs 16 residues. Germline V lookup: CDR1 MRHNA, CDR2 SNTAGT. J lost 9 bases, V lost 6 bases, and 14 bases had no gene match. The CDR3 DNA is TGTGCCAGCAGCCCCCGAGCGGGAGGGCCAGGGCGTGAGCAGTTCTTC. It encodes CASSPRAGGPGREQFF.

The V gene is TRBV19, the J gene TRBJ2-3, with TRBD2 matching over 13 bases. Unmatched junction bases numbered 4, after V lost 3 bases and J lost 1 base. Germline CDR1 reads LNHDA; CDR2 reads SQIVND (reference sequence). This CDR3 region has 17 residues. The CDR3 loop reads CASSMGTSGDGTDTQYF. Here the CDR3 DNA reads TGTGCCAGTAGTATGGGGACTAGCGGGGACGGCACAGATACGCAGTATTTT.

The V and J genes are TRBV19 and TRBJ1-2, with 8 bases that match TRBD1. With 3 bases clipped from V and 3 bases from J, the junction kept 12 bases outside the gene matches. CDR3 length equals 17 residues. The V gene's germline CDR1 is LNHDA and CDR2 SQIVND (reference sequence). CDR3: CASSIRQGRRLDYGYTF. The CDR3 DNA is TGTGCCAGTAGTATCCGACAGGGGAGGCGGTTGGACTATGGCTACACCTTC.

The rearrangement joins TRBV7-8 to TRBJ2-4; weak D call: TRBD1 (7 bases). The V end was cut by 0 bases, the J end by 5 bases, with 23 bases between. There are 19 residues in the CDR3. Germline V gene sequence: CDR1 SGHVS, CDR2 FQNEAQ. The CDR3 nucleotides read TGTGCCAGCAGCTTAGCGGAGGGGGCCTCCCCTCACCCCGAAAACATTCAGTACTTC. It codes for CASSLAEGASPHPENIQYF.

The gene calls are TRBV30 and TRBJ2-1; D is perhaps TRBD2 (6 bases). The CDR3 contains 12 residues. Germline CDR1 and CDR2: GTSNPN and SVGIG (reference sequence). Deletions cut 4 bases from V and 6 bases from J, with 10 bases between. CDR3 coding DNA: TGTGCCTGGACCCGGGAGACCAATGAGCAGTTCTTC. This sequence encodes CAWTRETNEQFF.

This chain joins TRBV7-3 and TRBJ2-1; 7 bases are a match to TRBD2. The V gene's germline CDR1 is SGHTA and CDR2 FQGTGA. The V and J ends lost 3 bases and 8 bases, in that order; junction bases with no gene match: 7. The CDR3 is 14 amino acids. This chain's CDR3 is CASSLGRGGDEQFF. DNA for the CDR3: TGTGCCAGCAGCTTGGGGAGGGGTGGCGATGAGCAGTTCTTC.

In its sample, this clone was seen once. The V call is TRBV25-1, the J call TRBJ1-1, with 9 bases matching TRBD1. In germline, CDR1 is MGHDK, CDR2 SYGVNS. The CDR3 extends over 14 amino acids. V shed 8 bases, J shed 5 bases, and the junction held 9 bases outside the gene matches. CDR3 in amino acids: CASARAGQGTEAFF. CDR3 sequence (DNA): TGTGCCAGCGCCCGAGCGGGACAGGGAACTGAAGCTTTCTTT.

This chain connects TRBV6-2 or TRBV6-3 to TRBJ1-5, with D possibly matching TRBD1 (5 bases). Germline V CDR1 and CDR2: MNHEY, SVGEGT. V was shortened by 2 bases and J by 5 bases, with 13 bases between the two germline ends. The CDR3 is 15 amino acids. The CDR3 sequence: CASSYVAGFHQPQHF. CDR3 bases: TGTGCCAGCAGTTACGTGGCAGGGTTTCATCAGCCCCAGCATTTT.

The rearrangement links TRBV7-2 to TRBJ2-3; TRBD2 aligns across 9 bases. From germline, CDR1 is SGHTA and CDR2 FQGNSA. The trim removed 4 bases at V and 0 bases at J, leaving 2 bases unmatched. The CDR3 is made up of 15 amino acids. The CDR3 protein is CASSYSGGSTDTQYF. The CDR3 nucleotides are TGTGCCAGCAGCTATAGCGGGGGCAGCACAGATACGCAGTATTTT.